The TCR beta chain under discussion was sequenced for a study of blood T cell repertoires in COVID-19. Study background: Acute-phase and convalescent COVID-19 samples originated in the United States, Italy and Spain.

TCRdb's table, derived via immunoSEQ multiplex PCR, lists solely in-frame clones and lacks some. The sample lists 110,000 to 150,000 clones, roughly 83% occurring once. The study drew participants aged about 18 to 89 years from 20 to 30 US areas. Categorization into cohorts depended on clinical history that participants reported. Recovered Cohort 3 donors showed two negative PCRs, clearance, or symptom resolution. With 5 bases removed from V and 6 bases from J, the gap between germline ends came to 11 bases. Germline loops: CDR1 MGHDK, CDR2 SYGVNS. The length of the CDR3 is 14 residues. The chain employs TRBV25-1 and TRBJ1-6, with no clear D. The sequence was collected from a man between 50 and 59 years old who had recovered from COVID-19. The sample comprised PBMCs or T cells enriched from blood (not recorded which). CDR3 loop: CASSMEVANSPLHF. For the CDR3, the DNA is TGTGCCAGCAGTATGGAAGTAGCTAATTCACCCCTCCACTTT.